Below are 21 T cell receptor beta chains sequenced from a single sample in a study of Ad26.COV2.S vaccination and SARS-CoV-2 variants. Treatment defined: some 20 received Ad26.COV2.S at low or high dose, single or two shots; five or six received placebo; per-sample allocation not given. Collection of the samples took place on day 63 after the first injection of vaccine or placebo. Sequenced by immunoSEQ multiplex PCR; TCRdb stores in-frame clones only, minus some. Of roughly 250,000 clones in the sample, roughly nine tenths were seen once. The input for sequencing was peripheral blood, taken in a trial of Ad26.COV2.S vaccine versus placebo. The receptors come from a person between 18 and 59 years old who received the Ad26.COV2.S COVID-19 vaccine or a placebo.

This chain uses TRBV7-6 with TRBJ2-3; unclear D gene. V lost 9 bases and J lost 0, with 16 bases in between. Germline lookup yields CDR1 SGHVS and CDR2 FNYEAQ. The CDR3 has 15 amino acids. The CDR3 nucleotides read TGTGCCAGTCTTAAGTCTCATTCTAGCACAGATACGCAGTATTTT. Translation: CASLKSHSSTDTQYF.

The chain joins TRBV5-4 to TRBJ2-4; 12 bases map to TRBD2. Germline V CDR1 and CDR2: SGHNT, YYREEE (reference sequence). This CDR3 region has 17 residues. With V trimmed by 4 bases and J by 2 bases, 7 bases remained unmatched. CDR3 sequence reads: CASSIGLAGMSKNIQYF. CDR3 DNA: TGTGCCAGCAGCATAGGACTAGCGGGAATGTCCAAAAACATTCAGTACTTC.

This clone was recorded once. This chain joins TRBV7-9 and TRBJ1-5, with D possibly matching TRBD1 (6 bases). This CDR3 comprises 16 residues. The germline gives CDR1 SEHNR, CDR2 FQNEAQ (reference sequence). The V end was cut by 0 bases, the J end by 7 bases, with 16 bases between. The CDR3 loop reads CASSLAAAGVLQPQHF. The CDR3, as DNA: TGTGCCAGCAGCTTAGCGGCGGCAGGGGTCCTCCAGCCCCAGCATTTT. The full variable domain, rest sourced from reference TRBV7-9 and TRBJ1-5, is DTGVSQNPRHKITKRGQNVTFRCDPISEHNRLYWYRQTLGQGPEFLTYFQNEAQLEKSRLLSDRFSAERPKGSFSTLEIQRTEQGDSAMYLCASSLAAAGVLQPQHFGDGTRLSIL.

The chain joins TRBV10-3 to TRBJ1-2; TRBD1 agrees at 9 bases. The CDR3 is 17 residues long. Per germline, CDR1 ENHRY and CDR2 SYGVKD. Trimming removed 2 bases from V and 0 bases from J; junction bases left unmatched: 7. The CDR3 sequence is CAISEGVQGASNYGYTF. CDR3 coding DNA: TGTGCCATCAGTGAGGGGGTACAGGGGGCTTCTAACTATGGCTACACCTTC.

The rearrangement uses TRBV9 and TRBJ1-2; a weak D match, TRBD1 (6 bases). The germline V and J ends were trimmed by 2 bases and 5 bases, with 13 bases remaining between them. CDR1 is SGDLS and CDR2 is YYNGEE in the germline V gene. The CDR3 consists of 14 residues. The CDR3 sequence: CASSVLGGIYGYTF. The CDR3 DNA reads TGTGCCAGCAGCGTCCTCGGGGGCATTTATGGCTACACCTTC. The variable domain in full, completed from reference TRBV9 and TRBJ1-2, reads DSGVTQTPKHLITATGQRVTLRCSPRSGDLSVYWYQQSLDQGLQFLIQYYNGEERAKGNILERFSAQQFPDLHSELNLSSLELGDSALYFCASSVLGGIYGYTFGSGTRLTVV.

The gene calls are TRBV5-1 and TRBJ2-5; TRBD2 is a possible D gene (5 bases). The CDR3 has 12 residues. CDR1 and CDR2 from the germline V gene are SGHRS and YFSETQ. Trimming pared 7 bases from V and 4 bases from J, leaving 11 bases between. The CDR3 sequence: CASARERETQYF. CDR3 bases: TGCGCCAGCGCGAGGGAGAGAGAGACCCAGTACTTC.

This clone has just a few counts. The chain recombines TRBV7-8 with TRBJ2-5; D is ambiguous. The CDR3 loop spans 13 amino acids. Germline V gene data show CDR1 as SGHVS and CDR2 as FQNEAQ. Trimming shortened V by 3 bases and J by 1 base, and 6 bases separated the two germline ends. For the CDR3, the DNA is TGTGCCAGCAGCTTGCTTATCCAAGAGACCCAGTACTTC. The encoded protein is CASSLLIQETQYF.

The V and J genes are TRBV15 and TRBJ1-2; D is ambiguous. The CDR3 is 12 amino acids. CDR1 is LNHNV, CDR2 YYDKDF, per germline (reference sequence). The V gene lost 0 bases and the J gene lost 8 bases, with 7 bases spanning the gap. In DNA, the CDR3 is TGTGCCACCAGCAGAGATCTTAGCGGCTACACCTTC. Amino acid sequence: CATSRDLSGYTF.

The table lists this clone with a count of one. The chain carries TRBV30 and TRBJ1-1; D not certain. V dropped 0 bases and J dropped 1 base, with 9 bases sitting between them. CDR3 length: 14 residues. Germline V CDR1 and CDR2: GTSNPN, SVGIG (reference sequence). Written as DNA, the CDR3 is TGTGCCTGGAGTGTACTGGACGGGAACACTGAAGCTTTCTTT. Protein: CAWSVLDGNTEAFF.

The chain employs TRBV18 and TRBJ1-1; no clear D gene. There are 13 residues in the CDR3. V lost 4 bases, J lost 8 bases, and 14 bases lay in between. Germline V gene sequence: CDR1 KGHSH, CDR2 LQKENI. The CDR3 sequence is CASSQNQWTEAFF. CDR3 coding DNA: TGTGCCAGCTCACAGAACCAGTGGACCGAAGCTTTCTTT.

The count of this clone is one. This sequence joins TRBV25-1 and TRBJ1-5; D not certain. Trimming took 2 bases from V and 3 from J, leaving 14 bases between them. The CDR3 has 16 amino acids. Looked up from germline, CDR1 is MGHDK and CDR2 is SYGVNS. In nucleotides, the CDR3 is TGTGCCAGCAGTGAAAGTGCGGGAAGGGACAATCAGCCCCAGCATTTT. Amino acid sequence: CASSESAGRDNQPQHF.

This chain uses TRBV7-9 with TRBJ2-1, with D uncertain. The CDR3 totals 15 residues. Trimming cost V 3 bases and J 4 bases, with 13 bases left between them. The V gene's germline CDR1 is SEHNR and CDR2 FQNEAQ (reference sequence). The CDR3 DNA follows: TGTGCCAGCAGCTTCCCCGGGCTATCTTACAATGAGCAGTTCTTC. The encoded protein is CASSFPGLSYNEQFF.

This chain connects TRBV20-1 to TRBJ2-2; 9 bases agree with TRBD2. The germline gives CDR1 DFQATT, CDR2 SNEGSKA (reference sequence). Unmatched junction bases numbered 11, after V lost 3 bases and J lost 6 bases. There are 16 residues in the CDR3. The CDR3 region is CSASLGARGGAGELFF. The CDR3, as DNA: TGCAGTGCTAGTCTAGGGGCGCGGGGGGGCGCCGGGGAGCTGTTTTTT.

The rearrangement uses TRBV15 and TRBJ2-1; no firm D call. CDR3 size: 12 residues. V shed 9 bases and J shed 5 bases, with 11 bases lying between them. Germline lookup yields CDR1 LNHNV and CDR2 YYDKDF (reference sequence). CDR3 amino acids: CATSGPNNEQFF. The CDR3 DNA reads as TGTGCCACTTCCGGGCCGAACAATGAGCAGTTCTTC.

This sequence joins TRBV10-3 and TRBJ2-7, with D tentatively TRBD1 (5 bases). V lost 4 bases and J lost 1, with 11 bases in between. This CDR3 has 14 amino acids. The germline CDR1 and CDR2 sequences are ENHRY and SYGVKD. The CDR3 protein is CAISAQDKSYEQYF. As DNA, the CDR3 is TGTGCCATCAGTGCTCAGGACAAATCCTACGAGCAGTACTTC.

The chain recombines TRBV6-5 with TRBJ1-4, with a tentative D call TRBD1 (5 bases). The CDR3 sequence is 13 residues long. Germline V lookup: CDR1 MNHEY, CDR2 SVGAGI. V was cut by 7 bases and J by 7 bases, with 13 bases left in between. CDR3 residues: CASNQGSGEKLFF. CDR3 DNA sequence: TGTGCCAGCAATCAGGGATCGGGTGAAAAACTGTTTTTT.

The CDR3 reads CASSLVGTNQQFF. The CDR3 DNA is TGTGCCAGCAGCTTGGTCGGGACAAATCAGCAGTTCTTC. This chain links TRBV5-4 with TRBJ2-1, with D possibly being TRBD1 (6 bases). Germline-derived CDR1 and CDR2 are SGHNT and YYREEE (reference sequence). V lost 0 bases and J 11 bases, leaving 12 bases between the germline ends. This CDR3 contains 13 residues.

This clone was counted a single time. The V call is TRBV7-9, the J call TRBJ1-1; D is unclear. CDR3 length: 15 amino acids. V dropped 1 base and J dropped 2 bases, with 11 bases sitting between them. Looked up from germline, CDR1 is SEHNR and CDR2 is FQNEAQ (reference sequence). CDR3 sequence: CASSLGGAHNTEAFF. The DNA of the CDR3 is TGTGCCAGCAGCTTAGGGGGAGCTCATAACACTGAAGCTTTCTTT.

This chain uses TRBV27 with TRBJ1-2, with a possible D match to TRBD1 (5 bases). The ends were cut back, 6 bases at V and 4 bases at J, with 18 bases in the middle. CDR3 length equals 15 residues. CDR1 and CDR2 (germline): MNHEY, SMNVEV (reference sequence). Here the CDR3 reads CASSRSAAGTYGYTF. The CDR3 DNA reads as TGTGCCAGCAGCCGAAGTGCGGCAGGGACCTATGGCTACACCTTC.

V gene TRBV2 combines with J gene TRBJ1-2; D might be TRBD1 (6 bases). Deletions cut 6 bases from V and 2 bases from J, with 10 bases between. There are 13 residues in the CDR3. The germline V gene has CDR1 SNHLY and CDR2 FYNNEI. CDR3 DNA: TGTGCCAGCAGCTCAGGGGCCAACTATGGCTACACCTTC. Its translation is CASSSGANYGYTF.

CDR3: CASSPSAGTSGKNEQFF. The CDR3 DNA follows: TGTGCCAGCAGCCCCTCTGCCGGGACTAGCGGGAAAAATGAGCAGTTCTTC. The gene calls are TRBV7-3 and TRBJ2-1; TRBD2 agrees at 13 bases. CDR1 and CDR2 (germline): SGHTA, FQGTGA. CDR3 length: 17 residues. V lost 5 bases to trimming and J lost 7 bases; unmatched junction nucleotides: 11.